A single sample is the source of the 6 T cell receptor beta chains below, sequenced in a study of T cell repertoires in cytomegalovirus infection. TCRdb ran MiXCR on the reads and lists one entry per CDR3 protein. The sample carries about 210,000 distinct CDR3 sequences, approximately 7% recorded once. The specimen sequenced was PBMCs. The receptors here all came from a human donor in good health (CMV status not recorded). Some clones in this sample may be carry-over from other donors' samples.

This clonotype has ten or more counts. V and J are TRBV6-6 and TRBJ2-7; no clear D gene. V shed 7 bases and J shed 0 bases, with 16 bases lying between them. The germline V gene has CDR1 MNHNY and CDR2 SVGAGI (reference sequence). There are 15 residues in the CDR3. For the CDR3, the DNA is TGTGCCAGCACCCAAGACGGCCCCACCTCCTACGAGCAGTACTTC. Translation gives CASTQDGPTSYEQYF.

This clonotype came up many times. J is TRBJ2-5 and V is TRBV24-1; possibly TRBD1 or TRBD2 for D (7 bases each). CDR1 is KGHDR, CDR2 SFDVKD, per germline. This CDR3 has 16 residues. The germline V and J ends were trimmed by 3 bases and 2 bases, with 15 bases remaining between them. The CDR3 bases are TGTGCCACCAGTGATCCCCGACAGGGAGGGCAAGAGACCCAGTACTTC. As protein: CATSDPRQGGQETQYF.

This clonotype appeared many times. The chain couples TRBV10-3 to TRBJ1-1; possibly TRBD1 for D (5 bases). This CDR3 has 13 residues. CDR1 and CDR2 (germline): ENHRY, SYGVKD. V gave up 6 bases and J gave up 2 bases, with 10 bases separating them. This CDR3 is CAIRQDDNTEAFF. CDR3 DNA: TGTGCCATCAGACAGGATGACAACACTGAAGCTTTCTTT.

This rearrangement joins TRBV28 to TRBJ1-1, with D possibly matching TRBD1 (6 bases). The V gene lost 10 bases and the J gene lost 7 bases, with 13 bases spanning the gap. Per germline, CDR1 MDHEN and CDR2 SYDVKM. CDR3 length: 11 residues. CDR3 protein: CATTGRVEAFF. The CDR3 DNA reads as TGTGCCACTACAGGGAGGGTTGAAGCTTTCTTT.

This clonotype was detected many times. CDR3 nucleotide sequence: TGCAGTGCTAGTAGACAGGGAGGGTTTGAGACCCAGTACTTC. Translated: CSASRQGGFETQYF. The chain links TRBV20-1 to TRBJ2-5; D tentatively reads TRBD1 or TRBD2 (7 bases each). V was pared by 3 bases and J by 5 bases, with 16 bases between. The CDR3 is made up of 14 amino acids. The V gene's germline CDR1 is DFQATT and CDR2 SNEGSKA (reference sequence).

This clonotype has a count of ten or more. The V call is TRBV4-2, the J call TRBJ2-1; 9 bases align to TRBD2. The V gene's germline CDR1 is LGHNA and CDR2 YNFKEQ. This CDR3 has 17 amino acids. The ends lost 5 bases at V and 4 bases at J; junction bases unmatched: 12. The CDR3 nucleotides are TGTGCCAGCAGCGTCGGTGGGCTAGCGGGGTATTACAATGAGCAGTTCTTC. Its translation is CASSVGGLAGYYNEQFF.